This is a list of T cell receptor beta chains from one sample in a study of regulatory T cells in long-lasting Graves disease. TCRdb redid the calling of the multiplex PCR reads with MiXCR, one entry per CDR3 protein. The table lists 350,000 to 500,000 distinct CDR3 sequences, 21% of them singletons. The specimen comprised peripheral blood mononuclear cells (PBMCs), sampled when the disease was refractory, from a patient treated with antithyroid drugs. The source of these receptors is a female donor with Graves disease. Both conserved end residues are part of each CDR3. A D gene is named only where the DNA matches it firmly. Only some rows state a clone size, as once, few, many or a class for expanded clones.

clone_size: -
v_call: TRBV20-1
d_call: TRBD2
j_call: TRBJ2-7
cdr3_aa: CSARGEGGRLIYEQYF
cdr3_nt: TGCAGTGCTAGAGGGGAGGGAGGTCGCCTAATCTACGAGCAGTACTTC

clone_size: many
v_call: TRBV28
d_call: -
j_call: TRBJ1-1
cdr3_aa: CASRGGGGTEAFF
cdr3_nt: TGTGCCAGCAGGGGGGGAGGGGGCACTGAAGCTTTCTTT

clone_size: -
v_call: TRBV5-1
d_call: -
j_call: TRBJ2-7
cdr3_aa: CASSLETGRLDEQYF
cdr3_nt: TGCGCCAGCAGCTTGGAGACAGGGAGGTTGGACGAGCAGTACTTC

clone_size: many
v_call: TRBV28
d_call: -
j_call: TRBJ2-7
cdr3_aa: CASSLSRGSYEQYF
cdr3_nt: TGTGCCAGCAGTTTATCTCGAGGCTCCTACGAGCAGTACTTC

clone_size: many
v_call: TRBV6-2/TRBV6-3
d_call: -
j_call: TRBJ2-7
cdr3_aa: CASTSGYEQYF
cdr3_nt: TGTGCCAGCACCTCGGGCTACGAGCAGTACTTC

clone_size: many
v_call: TRBV12-3/TRBV12-4
d_call: -
j_call: TRBJ2-7
cdr3_aa: CASTIGGGYEQYF
cdr3_nt: TGTGCCAGCACCATTGGGGGAGGTTACGAGCAGTACTTC

clone_size: few
v_call: TRBV9
d_call: -
j_call: TRBJ1-3
cdr3_aa: CASSVATGSGNTIYF
cdr3_nt: TGTGCCAGCAGCGTAGCGACAGGCTCTGGAAACACCATATATTTT

clone_size: -
v_call: TRBV5-1
d_call: -
j_call: TRBJ2-5
cdr3_aa: CASSAGTVQETQYF
cdr3_nt: TGCGCCAGCAGCGCCGGGACTGTCCAAGAGACCCAGTACTTC

clone_size: many
v_call: TRBV28
d_call: TRBD1
j_call: TRBJ2-5
cdr3_aa: CASSLTGKEETQYF
cdr3_nt: TGTGCCAGCAGTCTGACAGGGAAAGAAGAGACCCAGTACTTC

clone_size: -
v_call: TRBV7-9
d_call: TRBD1
j_call: TRBJ2-5
cdr3_aa: CASSKPGATGAARTQYF
cdr3_nt: TGTGCCAGCAGCAAACCCGGAGCGACAGGGGCCGCCCGGACCCAGTACTTC

clone_size: many
v_call: TRBV2
d_call: -
j_call: TRBJ2-5
cdr3_aa: CASRWVTGWQETQYF
cdr3_nt: TGTGCCAGCAGATGGGTAACAGGGTGGCAAGAGACCCAGTACTTC

clone_size: -
v_call: TRBV7-8
d_call: -
j_call: TRBJ2-7
cdr3_aa: CASSLAVHEQYF
cdr3_nt: TGTGCCAGCAGCTTAGCTGTCCACGAGCAGTACTTC

clone_size: -
v_call: TRBV3-1
d_call: -
j_call: TRBJ2-2
cdr3_aa: CASSPETRLTGELFF
cdr3_nt: TGTGCCAGCAGCCCAGAAACCCGGTTGACCGGGGAGCTGTTTTTT

clone_size: many
v_call: TRBV2
d_call: -
j_call: TRBJ1-2
cdr3_aa: CASSGFSDSAF
cdr3_nt: TGTGCCAGCAGTGGGTTTTCTGACAGCGCCTTC

clone_size: many
v_call: TRBV28
d_call: -
j_call: TRBJ1-2
cdr3_aa: CASRGFSRGKGYTF
cdr3_nt: TGTGCCAGCAGAGGATTCAGCAGGGGTAAAGGCTACACCTTC

clone_size: -
v_call: TRBV10-3
d_call: TRBD1
j_call: TRBJ1-1
cdr3_aa: CAIRGTGSNTEAFF
cdr3_nt: TGTGCCATCAGGGGGACAGGGTCGAACACTGAAGCTTTCTTT

clone_size: -
v_call: TRBV12-3/TRBV12-4
d_call: TRBD2
j_call: TRBJ2-3
cdr3_aa: CASSLASGRAVDTQYF
cdr3_nt: TGTGCCAGCAGTTTAGCTAGCGGGAGGGCGGTAGATACGCAGTATTTT

clone_size: few
v_call: TRBV4-1
d_call: -
j_call: TRBJ1-1
cdr3_aa: CASSQLDSPEAFF
cdr3_nt: TGCGCCAGCAGCCAACTGGATAGCCCGGAAGCTTTCTTT

clone_size: many
v_call: TRBV5-1
d_call: TRBD2
j_call: TRBJ2-7
cdr3_aa: CASSPGTSGRADEQYF
cdr3_nt: TGCGCCAGCAGCCCCGGGACTAGCGGGAGGGCCGACGAGCAGTACTTC

clone_size: few
v_call: TRBV28
d_call: TRBD1
j_call: TRBJ2-4
cdr3_aa: CASSLAQGTGGFGNIQYF
cdr3_nt: TGTGCCAGCAGTTTGGCACAGGGGACAGGGGGATTTGGGAACATTCAGTACTTC

clone_size: many
v_call: TRBV2
d_call: -
j_call: TRBJ1-6
cdr3_aa: CASSVPRGGMDNSPLHF
cdr3_nt: TGTGCCAGCAGTGTTCCCAGGGGAGGGATGGATAATTCACCCCTCCACTTT

clone_size: -
v_call: TRBV30
d_call: -
j_call: TRBJ2-5
cdr3_aa: CAWSVGPRQETQYF
cdr3_nt: TGTGCCTGGAGTGTAGGGCCGCGGCAAGAGACCCAGTACTTC

clone_size: many
v_call: TRBV18
d_call: -
j_call: TRBJ2-5
cdr3_aa: CASSTTGKETQYF
cdr3_nt: TGTGCCAGCTCAACGACAGGAAAAGAGACCCAGTACTTC

clone_size: few
v_call: TRBV4-1
d_call: -
j_call: TRBJ2-5
cdr3_aa: CASSRQPRDGETQYF
cdr3_nt: TGCGCCAGCAGCAGACAACCTCGGGACGGGGAGACCCAGTACTTC

clone_size: -
v_call: TRBV7-9
d_call: -
j_call: TRBJ2-1
cdr3_aa: CASSPPGRDEQFF
cdr3_nt: TGTGCCAGCAGCCCGCCCGGCAGGGATGAGCAGTTCTTC

clone_size: many
v_call: TRBV28
d_call: TRBD2
j_call: TRBJ2-7
cdr3_aa: CASSTLGTSGREQYF
cdr3_nt: TGTGCCAGCAGTACCCTAGGGACTAGCGGGAGGGAGCAGTACTTC

clone_size: many
v_call: TRBV20-1
d_call: -
j_call: TRBJ2-7
cdr3_aa: CSASGPPNYEQYF
cdr3_nt: TGCAGTGCTTCCGGGCCGCCGAACTACGAGCAGTACTTC

clone_size: few
v_call: TRBV20-1
d_call: -
j_call: TRBJ1-5
cdr3_aa: CSARDGGGQVNQPQHF
cdr3_nt: TGCAGTGCTAGAGACGGGGGAGGGCAGGTGAATCAGCCCCAGCATTTT

clone_size: -
v_call: TRBV28
d_call: -
j_call: TRBJ2-7
cdr3_aa: CASRLSGDEQYF
cdr3_nt: TGTGCCAGCAGACTCTCCGGTGACGAGCAGTACTTC

clone_size: many
v_call: TRBV5-5
d_call: -
j_call: TRBJ1-5
cdr3_aa: CASSWEPGTDNQPQHF
cdr3_nt: TGTGCCAGCAGCTGGGAACCTGGGACGGACAATCAGCCCCAGCATTTT

clone_size: many
v_call: TRBV19
d_call: -
j_call: TRBJ2-2
cdr3_aa: CASSVGHLIGAGELFF
cdr3_nt: TGTGCCAGTAGTGTAGGACACCTCATAGGTGCCGGGGAGCTGTTTTTT

clone_size: many
v_call: TRBV7-8
d_call: -
j_call: TRBJ2-2
cdr3_aa: CASRSRGGGTGELFF
cdr3_nt: TGTGCCAGCAGATCCAGGGGTGGTGGCACCGGGGAGCTGTTTTTT

clone_size: -
v_call: TRBV27
d_call: TRBD1
j_call: TRBJ2-1
cdr3_aa: CASSRGLYNEQFF
cdr3_nt: TGTGCCAGCAGCAGGGGGCTTTACAATGAGCAGTTCTTC

clone_size: -
v_call: TRBV6-1
d_call: TRBD2
j_call: TRBJ2-7
cdr3_aa: CASSDLTSGSYEQYF
cdr3_nt: TGTGCCAGCAGTGATTTGACTAGCGGGAGCTACGAGCAGTACTTC

clone_size: many
v_call: TRBV6-1
d_call: TRBD1
j_call: TRBJ1-2
cdr3_aa: CASSDRPGTGNGYTF
cdr3_nt: TGTGCCAGCAGTGATCGCCCCGGGACAGGGAATGGCTACACCTTC

clone_size: -
v_call: TRBV30
d_call: TRBD2
j_call: TRBJ2-1
cdr3_aa: CACSAGGYNEQFF
cdr3_nt: TGTGCCTGTTCGGCGGGAGGGTACAATGAGCAGTTCTTC

clone_size: -
v_call: TRBV14
d_call: TRBD2
j_call: TRBJ2-7
cdr3_aa: CASSQKLAGKQYF
cdr3_nt: TGTGCCAGCAGCCAGAAACTAGCGGGGAAGCAGTACTTC

clone_size: once
v_call: TRBV28
d_call: TRBD2
j_call: TRBJ2-1
cdr3_aa: CASSFGLGNEQFF
cdr3_nt: TGTGCCAGCAGTTTCGGACTAGGCAATGAGCAGTTCTTC

clone_size: many
v_call: TRBV20-1
d_call: -
j_call: TRBJ2-7
cdr3_aa: CSARGSSYEQYF
cdr3_nt: TGCAGTGCTAGGGGCAGCTCCTACGAGCAGTACTTC

clone_size: few
v_call: TRBV28
d_call: -
j_call: TRBJ1-4
cdr3_aa: CASSGLLEKLFF
cdr3_nt: TGTGCCAGCAGCGGACTCCTCGAAAAACTGTTTTTT

clone_size: many
v_call: TRBV27
d_call: -
j_call: TRBJ2-5
cdr3_aa: CASRRPGTGEETQYF
cdr3_nt: TGTGCCAGCAGGCGTCCCGGGACGGGTGAAGAGACCCAGTACTTC

clone_size: -
v_call: TRBV7-9
d_call: TRBD1
j_call: TRBJ1-3
cdr3_aa: CASSPASGTGGNTIYF
cdr3_nt: TGTGCCAGCAGCCCGGCTAGCGGGACAGGAGGAAACACCATATATTTT

clone_size: few
v_call: TRBV5-1
d_call: -
j_call: TRBJ2-6
cdr3_aa: CASSLSGASGANVLTF
cdr3_nt: TGCGCCAGCAGCTTGTCCGGGGCTTCTGGGGCCAACGTCCTGACTTTC

clone_size: few
v_call: TRBV6-1
d_call: TRBD1
j_call: TRBJ2-7
cdr3_aa: CASSGTGGTGEQYF
cdr3_nt: TGTGCCAGCAGTGGGACAGGGGGCACGGGAGAGCAGTACTTC

clone_size: many
v_call: TRBV27
d_call: -
j_call: TRBJ1-1
cdr3_aa: CASSLLPGWDTEAFF
cdr3_nt: TGTGCCAGCAGTTTATTGCCAGGGTGGGACACTGAAGCTTTCTTT

clone_size: few
v_call: TRBV29-1
d_call: -
j_call: TRBJ1-2
cdr3_aa: CSVEGRNPYGYTF
cdr3_nt: TGCAGCGTTGAAGGGCGGAATCCCTATGGCTACACCTTC

clone_size: many
v_call: TRBV28
d_call: -
j_call: TRBJ1-4
cdr3_aa: CASSSSQGGNEKLFF
cdr3_nt: TGTGCCAGCAGTTCTTCCCAGGGTGGGAATGAAAAACTGTTTTTT

clone_size: many
v_call: TRBV29-1
d_call: TRBD1
j_call: TRBJ2-5
cdr3_aa: CSGRTGGETQYF
cdr3_nt: TGCAGCGGACGGACAGGAGGAGAGACCCAGTACTTC

clone_size: -
v_call: TRBV15
d_call: -
j_call: TRBJ2-7
cdr3_aa: CATSRDRRVSSYEQYF
cdr3_nt: TGTGCCACCAGCAGAGATCGGCGGGTTAGCTCCTACGAGCAGTACTTC

clone_size: many
v_call: TRBV7-2
d_call: -
j_call: TRBJ1-3
cdr3_aa: CASSSARGARTIYF
cdr3_nt: TGTGCCAGCAGCTCCGCCCGCGGGGCCAGGACCATATATTTT

clone_size: many
v_call: TRBV3-1
d_call: TRBD1
j_call: TRBJ1-1
cdr3_aa: CASSHGDRVNTEAFF
cdr3_nt: TGTGCCAGCAGCCACGGGGACAGAGTAAACACTGAAGCTTTCTTT